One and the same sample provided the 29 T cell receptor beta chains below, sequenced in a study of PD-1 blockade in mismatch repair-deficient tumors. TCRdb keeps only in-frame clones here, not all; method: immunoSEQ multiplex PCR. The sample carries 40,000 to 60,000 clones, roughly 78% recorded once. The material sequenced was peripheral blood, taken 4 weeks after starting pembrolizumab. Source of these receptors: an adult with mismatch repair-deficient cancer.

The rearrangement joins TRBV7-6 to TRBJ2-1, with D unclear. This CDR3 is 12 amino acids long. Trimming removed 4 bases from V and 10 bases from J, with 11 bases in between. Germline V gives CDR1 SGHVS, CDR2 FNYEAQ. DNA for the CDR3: TGTGCCAGCAGCTCCCCTCAAGGGGAGCAGTTCTTC. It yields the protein CASSSPQGEQFF.

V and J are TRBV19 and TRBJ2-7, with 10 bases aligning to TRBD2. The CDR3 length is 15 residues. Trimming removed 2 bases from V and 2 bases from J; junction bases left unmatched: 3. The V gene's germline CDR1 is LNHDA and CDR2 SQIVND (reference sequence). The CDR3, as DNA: TGTGCCAGTAGTATAAGGACTAGCGGCCCCTACGAGCAGTACTTC. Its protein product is CASSIRTSGPYEQYF.

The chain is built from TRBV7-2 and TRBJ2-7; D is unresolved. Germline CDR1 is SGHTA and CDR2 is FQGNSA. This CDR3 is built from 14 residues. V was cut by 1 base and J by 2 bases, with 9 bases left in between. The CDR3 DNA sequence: TGTGCCAGCAGCTTAGGTTACAGAACCTACGAGCAGTACTTC. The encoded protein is CASSLGYRTYEQYF. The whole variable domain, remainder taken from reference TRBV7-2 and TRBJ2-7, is GAGVSQSPSNKVTEKGKDVELRCDPISGHTALYWYRQSLGQGLEFLIYFQGNSAPDKSGLPSDRFSAERTGGSVSTLTIQRTQQEDSAVYLCASSLGYRTYEQYFGPGTRLTVT.

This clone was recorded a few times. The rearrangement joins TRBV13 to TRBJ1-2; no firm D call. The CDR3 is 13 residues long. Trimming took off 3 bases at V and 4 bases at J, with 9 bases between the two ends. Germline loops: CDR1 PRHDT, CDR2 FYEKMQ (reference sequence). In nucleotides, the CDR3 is TGTGCCAGCAGCTTTAACGCCGGCTATGGCTACACCTTC. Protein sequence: CASSFNAGYGYTF.

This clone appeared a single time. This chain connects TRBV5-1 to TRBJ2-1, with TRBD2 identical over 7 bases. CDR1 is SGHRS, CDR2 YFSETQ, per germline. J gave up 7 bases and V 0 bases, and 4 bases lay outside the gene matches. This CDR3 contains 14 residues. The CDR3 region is CASSLVGGSNEQFF. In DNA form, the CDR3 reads TGCGCCAGCAGCTTGGTCGGCGGGAGTAATGAGCAGTTCTTC.

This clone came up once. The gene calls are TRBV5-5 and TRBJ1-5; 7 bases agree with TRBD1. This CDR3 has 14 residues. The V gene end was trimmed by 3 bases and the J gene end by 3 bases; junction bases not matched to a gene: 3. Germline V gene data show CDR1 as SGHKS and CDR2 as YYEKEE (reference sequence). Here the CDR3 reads CASSSGQVNQPQHF. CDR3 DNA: TGTGCCAGCAGCTCTGGACAGGTCAATCAGCCCCAGCATTTT.

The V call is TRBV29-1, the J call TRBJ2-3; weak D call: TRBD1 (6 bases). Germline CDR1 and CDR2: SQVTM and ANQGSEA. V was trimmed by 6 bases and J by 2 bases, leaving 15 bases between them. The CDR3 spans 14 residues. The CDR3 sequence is CSVTGNRFTDTQYF. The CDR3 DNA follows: TGCAGCGTCACAGGGAACCGATTCACAGATACGCAGTATTTT.

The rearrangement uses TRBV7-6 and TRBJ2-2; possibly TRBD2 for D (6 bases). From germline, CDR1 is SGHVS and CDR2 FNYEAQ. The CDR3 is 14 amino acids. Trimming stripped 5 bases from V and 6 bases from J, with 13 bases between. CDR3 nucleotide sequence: TGTGCCAGCAGCGCCCCTAGCGTGGCCGGGGAGCTGTTTTTT. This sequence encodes CASSAPSVAGELFF.

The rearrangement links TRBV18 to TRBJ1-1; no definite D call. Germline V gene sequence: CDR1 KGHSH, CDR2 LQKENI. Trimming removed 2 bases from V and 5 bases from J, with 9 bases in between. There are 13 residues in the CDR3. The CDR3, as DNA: TGTGCCAGCTCACCAGGAACCGGGACTGAAGCTTTCTTT. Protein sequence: CASSPGTGTEAFF.

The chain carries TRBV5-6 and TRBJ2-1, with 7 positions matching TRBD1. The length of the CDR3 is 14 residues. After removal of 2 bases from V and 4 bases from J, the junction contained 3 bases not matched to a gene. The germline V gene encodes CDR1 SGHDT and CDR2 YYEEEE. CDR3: CASSFPGQYNEQFF. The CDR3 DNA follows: TGTGCCAGCAGCTTTCCGGGACAGTACAATGAGCAGTTCTTC.

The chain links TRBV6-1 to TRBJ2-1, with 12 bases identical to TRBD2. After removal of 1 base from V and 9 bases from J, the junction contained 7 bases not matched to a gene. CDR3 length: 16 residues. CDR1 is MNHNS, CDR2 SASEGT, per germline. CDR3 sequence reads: CASSEVRLAGGSEQFF. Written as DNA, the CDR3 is TGTGCCAGCAGTGAAGTGCGGCTAGCGGGAGGGAGTGAGCAGTTCTTC.

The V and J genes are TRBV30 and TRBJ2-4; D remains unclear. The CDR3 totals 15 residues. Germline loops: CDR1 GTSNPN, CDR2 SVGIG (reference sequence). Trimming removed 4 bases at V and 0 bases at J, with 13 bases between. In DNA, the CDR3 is TGTGCCTGGACTAATGACGGATTAGCCAAAAACATTCAGTACTTC. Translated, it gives CAWTNDGLAKNIQYF.

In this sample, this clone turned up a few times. This chain's CDR3 is CASSVSWGPDEQYF. The CDR3, as DNA: TGTGCCAGCAGCGTAAGCTGGGGGCCCGACGAGCAGTACTTC. The chain recombines TRBV9 with TRBJ2-7; TRBD1 is a possible D gene (6 bases). The V gene lost 1 base and the J gene lost 5 bases, with 13 bases spanning the gap. Germline CDR1 and CDR2: SGDLS and YYNGEE. This CDR3 spans 14 amino acids.

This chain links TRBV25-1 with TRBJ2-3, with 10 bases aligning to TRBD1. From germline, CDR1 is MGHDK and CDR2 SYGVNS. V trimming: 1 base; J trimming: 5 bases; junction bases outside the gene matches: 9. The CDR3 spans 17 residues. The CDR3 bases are TGTGCCAGCAGTGAATCTGATGGGACAGGGGTGAGAGATACGCAGTATTTT. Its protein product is CASSESDGTGVRDTQYF.

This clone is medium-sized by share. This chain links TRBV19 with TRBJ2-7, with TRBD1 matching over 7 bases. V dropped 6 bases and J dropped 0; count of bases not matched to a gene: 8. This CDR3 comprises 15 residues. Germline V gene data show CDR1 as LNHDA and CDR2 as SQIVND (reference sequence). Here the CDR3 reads CASRLRDSVSYEQYF. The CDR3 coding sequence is TGTGCCAGTAGACTGAGGGACAGTGTCTCCTACGAGCAGTACTTC.

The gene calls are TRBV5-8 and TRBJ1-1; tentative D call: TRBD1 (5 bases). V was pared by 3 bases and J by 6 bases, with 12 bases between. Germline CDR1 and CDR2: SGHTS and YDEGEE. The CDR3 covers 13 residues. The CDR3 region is CASSWMQGSEAFF. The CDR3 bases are TGTGCCAGCAGCTGGATGCAGGGCTCTGAAGCTTTCTTT.

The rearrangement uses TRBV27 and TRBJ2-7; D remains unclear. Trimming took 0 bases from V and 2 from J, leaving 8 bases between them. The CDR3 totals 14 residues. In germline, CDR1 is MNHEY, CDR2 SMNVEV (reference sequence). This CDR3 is CASSLSQGTYEQYF. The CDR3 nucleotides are TGTGCCAGCAGTTTATCGCAAGGGACCTACGAGCAGTACTTC.

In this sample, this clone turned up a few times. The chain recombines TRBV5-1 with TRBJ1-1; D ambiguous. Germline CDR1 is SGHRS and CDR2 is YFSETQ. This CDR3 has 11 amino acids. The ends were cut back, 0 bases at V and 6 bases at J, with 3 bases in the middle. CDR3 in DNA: TGCGCCAGCAGCTTGGCTTCTGAAGCTTTCTTT. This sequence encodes CASSLASEAFF.

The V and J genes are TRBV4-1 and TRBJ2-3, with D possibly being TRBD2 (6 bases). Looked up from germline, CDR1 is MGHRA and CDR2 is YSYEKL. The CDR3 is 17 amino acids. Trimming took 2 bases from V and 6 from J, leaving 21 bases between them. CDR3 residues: CASSQTLAGIVSDTQYF. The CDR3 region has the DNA TGCGCCAGCAGCCAAACCTTGGCGGGAATTGTTTCTGATACGCAGTATTTT.

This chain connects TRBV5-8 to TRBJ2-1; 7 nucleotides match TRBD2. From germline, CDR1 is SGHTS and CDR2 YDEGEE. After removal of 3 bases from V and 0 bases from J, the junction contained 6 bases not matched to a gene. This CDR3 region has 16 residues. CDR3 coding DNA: TGTGCCAGCAGCTGGGGGGGACGTAGCTCCTACAATGAGCAGTTCTTC. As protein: CASSWGGRSSYNEQFF.

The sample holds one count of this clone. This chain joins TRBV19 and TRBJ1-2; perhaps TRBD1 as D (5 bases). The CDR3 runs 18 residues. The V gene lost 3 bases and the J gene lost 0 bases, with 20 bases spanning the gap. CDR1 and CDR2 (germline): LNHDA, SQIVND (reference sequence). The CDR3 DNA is TGTGCCAGTAGTATTCCCATCCGCATGGGGACGACTAACTATGGCTACACCTTC. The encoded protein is CASSIPIRMGTTNYGYTF.

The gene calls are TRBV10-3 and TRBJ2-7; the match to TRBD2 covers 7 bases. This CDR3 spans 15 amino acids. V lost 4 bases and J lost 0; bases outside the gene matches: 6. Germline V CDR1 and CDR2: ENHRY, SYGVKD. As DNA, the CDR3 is TGTGCCATCAGTGGCGGGACTACTAGCTCCTACGAGCAGTACTTC. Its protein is CAISGGTTSSYEQYF.

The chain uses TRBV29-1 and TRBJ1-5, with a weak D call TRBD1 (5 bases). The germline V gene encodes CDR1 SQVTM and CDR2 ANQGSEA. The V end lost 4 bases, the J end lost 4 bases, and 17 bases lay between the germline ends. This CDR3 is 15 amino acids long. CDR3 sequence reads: CSVVLPGLGNQPQHF. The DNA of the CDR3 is TGCAGCGTTGTCCTCCCGGGGCTTGGAAATCAGCCCCAGCATTTT.

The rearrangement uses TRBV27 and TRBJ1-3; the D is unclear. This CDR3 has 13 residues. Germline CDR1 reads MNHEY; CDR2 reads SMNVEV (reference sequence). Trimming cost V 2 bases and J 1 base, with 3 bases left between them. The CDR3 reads CASSLQSGNTIYF. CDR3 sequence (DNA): TGTGCCAGCAGTTTACAATCTGGAAACACCATATATTTT.

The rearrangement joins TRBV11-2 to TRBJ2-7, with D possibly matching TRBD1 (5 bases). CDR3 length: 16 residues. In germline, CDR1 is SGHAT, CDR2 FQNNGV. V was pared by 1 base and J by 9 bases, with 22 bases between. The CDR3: CASSLVTENWSLVQYF. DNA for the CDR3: TGTGCCAGCAGCTTAGTGACAGAAAACTGGAGTTTAGTGCAGTACTTC.

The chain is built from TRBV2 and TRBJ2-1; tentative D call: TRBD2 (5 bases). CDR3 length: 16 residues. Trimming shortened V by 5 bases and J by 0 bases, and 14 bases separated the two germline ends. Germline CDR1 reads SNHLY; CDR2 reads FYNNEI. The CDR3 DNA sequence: TGTGCCAGCAGTCCTGCCCCCGGGGTCTCCTACAATGAGCAGTTCTTC. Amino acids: CASSPAPGVSYNEQFF.

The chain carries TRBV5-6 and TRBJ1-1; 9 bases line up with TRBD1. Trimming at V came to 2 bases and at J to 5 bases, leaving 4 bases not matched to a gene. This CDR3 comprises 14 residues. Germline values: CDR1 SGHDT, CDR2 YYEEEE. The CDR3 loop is CASSLNRGRTEAFF. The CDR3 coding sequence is TGTGCCAGCAGCTTAAACAGGGGGCGGACTGAAGCTTTCTTT. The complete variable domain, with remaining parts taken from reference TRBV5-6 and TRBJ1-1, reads DAGVTQSPTHLIKTRGQQVTLRCSPKSGHDTVSWYQQALGQGPQFIFQYYEEEERQRGNFPDRFSGHQFPNYSSELNVNALLLGDSALYLCASSLNRGRTEAFFGQGTRLTVV.

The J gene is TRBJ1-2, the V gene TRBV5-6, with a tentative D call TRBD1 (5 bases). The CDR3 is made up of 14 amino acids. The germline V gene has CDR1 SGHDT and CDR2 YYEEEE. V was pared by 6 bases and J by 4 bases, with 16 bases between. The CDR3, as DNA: TGTGCCAGCACCCCCGGGCACAGGACCTATGGCTACACCTTC. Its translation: CASTPGHRTYGYTF.

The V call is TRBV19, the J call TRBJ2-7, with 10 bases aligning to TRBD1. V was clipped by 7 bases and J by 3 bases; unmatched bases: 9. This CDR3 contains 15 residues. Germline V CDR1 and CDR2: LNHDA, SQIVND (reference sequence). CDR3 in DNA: TGTGCCAGTAAAAAAGGGACAGGGGCTTACTACGAGCAGTACTTC. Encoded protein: CASKKGTGAYYEQYF.